The 32 T cell receptor beta chains listed next were all sequenced from one sample in a study of CD8 T cells in ankylosing spondylitis. The study's findings and limits: Ankylosing spondylitis blood seemed to carry a telltale TCR beta motif made of several highly homologous variants.

What these receptors recognize is not known. TCRdb used MiXCR to reprocess the 5' RACE reads, holding one entry per CDR3 protein. This sample carries some 200,000 distinct CDR3 sequences, 6% to 8% of them seen once, and the ten largest clones take approximately 14%. Sequencing was done on a sample of blood, either unsorted or a sorted T cell fraction (not recorded which). These receptors all stem from a male donor with ankylosing spondylitis.

The chain is built from TRBV6-2 or TRBV6-3 and TRBJ2-7; no clear D. V lost 5 bases, J lost 2 bases, and 13 bases lay in between. Germline lookup yields CDR1 MNHEY and CDR2 SVGEGT. This CDR3 is 14 amino acids long. The CDR3 sequence is CASSSIEATYEQYF. CDR3 nucleotide sequence: TGTGCCAGCAGTAGCATCGAGGCCACCTACGAGCAGTACTTC.

This clonotype has ten or more counts. J is TRBJ1-2 and V is TRBV7-9; D not certain. CDR1 SEHNR and CDR2 FQNEAQ come from the germline V gene (reference sequence). V shed 9 bases and J shed 4 bases, with 15 bases lying between them. The CDR3 is made up of 13 amino acids. CDR3 nucleotides: TGTGCCAGTCATTCTGACACTTTCTATGGCTACACCTTC. It specifies CASHSDTFYGYTF.

Ten or more counts support this clonotype. The gene calls are TRBV20-1 and TRBJ2-3; no clear D gene. This CDR3 contains 15 residues. Germline V gene sequence: CDR1 DFQATT, CDR2 SNEGSKA (reference sequence). V lost 0 bases and J lost 3, with 13 bases in between. CDR3 sequence reads: CSARDMASLTDTQYF. Here the CDR3 DNA reads TGCAGTGCTAGAGATATGGCCAGTCTAACAGATACGCAGTATTTT.

The sample holds a few counts of this clonotype. The rearrangement links TRBV5-1 to TRBJ2-1, with 10 positions matching TRBD1. V was pared by 7 bases and J by 0 bases, with 7 bases of the junction left unmatched. CDR3 length: 16 amino acids. Germline CDR1 is SGHRS and CDR2 is YFSETQ. DNA for the CDR3: TGCGCCAGCCGACAGGGGGCCATGAGCTCCTACAATGAGCAGTTCTTC. Its translation is CASRQGAMSSYNEQFF.

This clonotype was counted ten times or more. The chain couples TRBV5-1 to TRBJ1-6; a possible D gene is TRBD1 (5 bases). The V gene's germline CDR1 is SGHRS and CDR2 YFSETQ. Trimming shortened V by 2 bases and J by 5 bases, and 11 bases separated the two germline ends. The CDR3 runs to 15 residues. The chain's CDR3 is CASSFGAGNNSPLHF. CDR3 nucleotides: TGCGCCAGCAGCTTTGGCGCAGGGAATAATTCACCCCTCCACTTT.

The table lists this clonotype with many counts. The chain links TRBV29-1 to TRBJ2-7; 8 bases map to TRBD1. The germline V gene encodes CDR1 SQVTM and CDR2 ANQGSEA. With 3 bases clipped from V and 2 bases from J, the junction kept 6 bases outside the gene matches. The CDR3 is 14 amino acids. In DNA form, the CDR3 reads TGCAGCGTTGAGACGGACAGGGTAGCCTACGAGCAGTACTTC. Translated, it gives CSVETDRVAYEQYF.

This clonotype was detected many times. This rearrangement joins TRBV24-1 to TRBJ2-1; the match to TRBD2 covers 7 bases. The CDR3 length is 15 residues. Looked up from germline, CDR1 is KGHDR and CDR2 is SFDVKD. Trimming removed 9 bases from V and 0 bases from J; junction bases left unmatched: 7. In nucleotides, the CDR3 is TGTGCCACCGGGGAGCGGGGAAGCTCCTACAATGAGCAGTTCTTC. Encoded protein: CATGERGSSYNEQFF.

The sample holds one count of this clonotype. It may be a read error: a sequence one base away is much more abundant. The gene calls are TRBV12-3 or TRBV12-4 and TRBJ2-1; no clear D gene. The CDR3 is 12 amino acids. Trimming pared 6 bases from V and 9 bases from J, leaving 12 bases between. The CDR3 reads CASSIRISEQFF. For the CDR3, the DNA is TGTGCCAGCAGCATTAGGATTAGTGAGCAGTTCTTC.

The sample holds a few counts of this clonotype. V is TRBV10-2 and J is TRBJ2-7, with D tentatively TRBD2 (6 bases). Trimming stripped 1 base from V and 2 bases from J, with 12 bases between. This CDR3 comprises 15 residues. Looked up from germline, CDR1 is WSHSY and CDR2 is SAAADI. The CDR3 sequence is CASSEWGTSTYEQYF. The CDR3 nucleotides are TGCGCCAGCAGTGAGTGGGGGACTTCCACCTACGAGCAGTACTTC.

The gene calls are TRBV15 and TRBJ2-3; 9 positions match TRBD2. The CDR3 runs 20 residues. Germline-derived CDR1 and CDR2 are LNHNV and YYDKDF (reference sequence). J lost 0 bases, V lost 0 bases, and 13 bases had no gene match. The CDR3 region is CATSRDPSWSSGASTDTQYF. The DNA of the CDR3 is TGTGCCACCAGCAGAGATCCCTCGTGGTCTAGCGGGGCTAGCACAGATACGCAGTATTTT.

J is TRBJ2-2 and V is TRBV24-1; 8 positions agree with TRBD1. Trimming took 3 bases from V and 3 from J; bases not matched to a gene: 5. Germline-derived CDR1 and CDR2 are KGHDR and SFDVKD. CDR3 length: 16 residues. The DNA for the CDR3 is TGTGCCACCAGTGATAACCAGGGGGCCGACACCGGGGAGCTGTTTTTT. This codes for CATSDNQGADTGELFF.

The chain recombines TRBV29-1 with TRBJ2-7; TRBD1 matches 7 bases. The junction had 9 bases not matched to a gene; V was cut back by 0 bases and J by 4 bases. The germline gives CDR1 SQVTM, CDR2 ANQGSEA. The CDR3 runs 15 residues. The CDR3 sequence is CSVEDRDRDFYEQYF. In DNA, the CDR3 is TGCAGCGTTGAAGATCGTGACAGGGATTTTTACGAGCAGTACTTC.

This clonotype appeared many times. The chain combines TRBV4-3 with TRBJ2-1; TRBD1 matches 7 bases. Germline CDR1 is LGHNA and CDR2 is YSLEER. The CDR3 runs 15 residues. The trim removed 1 base at V and 3 bases at J, leaving 3 bases unmatched. The CDR3 loop reads CASSQGRGLYNEQFF. In DNA form, the CDR3 reads TGCGCCAGCAGCCAAGGAAGGGGGCTCTACAATGAGCAGTTCTTC.

The V call is TRBV14, the J call TRBJ1-1, with D possibly being TRBD1 (5 bases). Germline lookup yields CDR1 SGHDN and CDR2 FVKESK. The CDR3 has 15 residues. V was shortened by 6 bases and J by 0 bases, with 14 bases between the two germline ends. The CDR3, as DNA: TGTGCCAGCAGGGGACTTTGGGTGCTGAACACTGAAGCTTTCTTT. Protein product: CASRGLWVLNTEAFF.

The chain links TRBV24-1 to TRBJ2-3; 7 bases fit TRBD1. The J segment lost 0 bases and the V segment lost 9 bases, leaving 5 bases of the junction unmatched. The CDR3 extends over 14 amino acids. Germline V gene data show CDR1 as KGHDR and CDR2 as SFDVKD. The CDR3 DNA sequence: TGTGCCACCGAGGGGGCAGGTAGCACAGATACGCAGTATTTT. Encoded protein: CATEGAGSTDTQYF.

This clonotype showed up many times. The rearrangement uses TRBV29-1 and TRBJ2-3, with D maybe TRBD2 (6 bases). Per the germline V gene, CDR1 is SQVTM and CDR2 is ANQGSEA. This CDR3 comprises 14 residues. V was clipped by 5 bases and J by 3 bases, with 15 bases between them. The CDR3 reads CSVPGGTLTDTQYF. CDR3 in DNA: TGCAGCGTTCCCGGGGGAACGTTAACAGATACGCAGTATTTT.

This clonotype came up a few times. The chain couples TRBV2 to TRBJ2-2, with D perhaps TRBD1 (5 bases). The length of the CDR3 is 12 residues. Per germline, CDR1 SNHLY and CDR2 FYNNEI. The CDR3 reads CVFRAEVGELFF. The CDR3, as DNA: TGTGTCTTCAGGGCCGAAGTCGGGGAGCTGTTTTTT.

This clonotype was seen many times. The chain recombines TRBV5-1 with TRBJ2-1; possible D gene TRBD2, 6 bases. V gave up 0 bases and J gave up 2 bases, with 12 bases separating them. CDR3 length: 16 residues. Per the germline V gene, CDR1 is SGHRS and CDR2 is YFSETQ. This CDR3 is CASSLVGGIAYNEQFF. CDR3 nucleotide sequence: TGCGCCAGCAGCTTGGTGGGCGGGATCGCCTACAATGAGCAGTTCTTC.

The sample holds many counts of this clonotype. The V gene is TRBV2, the J gene TRBJ2-1; D might be TRBD1 (5 bases). CDR3 length: 14 amino acids. CDR1 SNHLY and CDR2 FYNNEI come from the germline V gene. Trimming took off 6 bases at V and 4 bases at J, with 13 bases between the two ends. CDR3: CASRLRGGYNEQFF. Here the CDR3 DNA reads TGTGCCAGCAGACTTAGGGGTGGGTACAATGAGCAGTTCTTC.

The rearrangement uses TRBV11-1 and TRBJ1-2, with unresolved D. The germline CDR1 and CDR2 sequences are SGHAT and FQDESV (reference sequence). V was clipped by 5 bases and J by 13 bases, with 14 bases between them. CDR3 length: 11 amino acids. The DNA of the CDR3 is TGTGCCAGCAGCCCCACGGCCACTAGCACCTTC. It translates to CASSPTATSTF.

This clonotype was recorded many times. V and J are TRBV7-9 and TRBJ1-4; D gene unclear. Trimming took off 5 bases at V and 5 bases at J, with 12 bases between the two ends. CDR3 size: 14 residues. Germline values: CDR1 SEHNR, CDR2 FQNEAQ (reference sequence). The CDR3 bases are TGTGCCAGCAGCGGAACGGGAATCAATGAAAAACTGTTTTTT. Amino acids: CASSGTGINEKLFF.

This clonotype was detected ten times or more. This sequence joins TRBV7-8 and TRBJ1-1; D may be TRBD1 (5 bases). Trimming took off 0 bases at V and 7 bases at J, with 15 bases between the two ends. The germline V gene encodes CDR1 SGHVS and CDR2 FQNEAQ. CDR3 length equals 15 residues. CDR3 DNA sequence: TGTGCCAGCAGCTTAGCGCGGACACGGGGTGGTGAAGCTTTCTTT. It codes for CASSLARTRGGEAFF.

The gene calls are TRBV27 and TRBJ1-2; perhaps TRBD1 as D (5 bases). In germline, CDR1 is MNHEY, CDR2 SMNVEV (reference sequence). The V and J ends lost 0 bases and 4 bases respectively, with 18 bases between them. This CDR3 comprises 17 residues. The CDR3 protein is CASSLSRGQATFYGYTF. The CDR3 DNA reads as TGTGCCAGCAGTTTATCTCGGGGCCAAGCCACCTTCTATGGCTACACCTTC.

This clonotype has ten or more counts. This rearrangement joins TRBV6-1 to TRBJ1-1; unclear D gene. Germline V gene data show CDR1 as MNHNS and CDR2 as SASEGT. Trimming removed 7 bases at V and 5 bases at J, with 14 bases between. This CDR3 has 13 amino acids. In nucleotides, the CDR3 is TGTGCCAGCAAAAGTTTCGGGCTGACTGAAGCTTTCTTT. Translation gives CASKSFGLTEAFF.

The chain employs TRBV3-1 and TRBJ2-7; D is undetermined. This CDR3 spans 12 amino acids. The V and J ends lost 4 bases and 3 bases respectively, with 7 bases between them. Germline CDR1 is LGHDT and CDR2 is YNNKEL (reference sequence). CDR3 protein: CASSPIGYEQYF. CDR3 DNA: TGTGCCAGCAGCCCTATCGGCTACGAGCAGTACTTC.

The table lists this clonotype with many counts. The rearrangement joins TRBV27 to TRBJ2-2, with D possibly matching TRBD1 (5 bases). The V gene's germline CDR1 is MNHEY and CDR2 SMNVEV (reference sequence). With 6 bases removed from V and 0 bases from J, the gap between germline ends came to 11 bases. The CDR3 totals 15 residues. CDR3 sequence (DNA): TGTGCCAGCAGGGGGCCTTTCGCGAACACCGGGGAGCTGTTTTTT. Residues: CASRGPFANTGELFF.

This chain joins TRBV4-2 and TRBJ2-1, with TRBD2 identical over 8 bases. The germline V gene has CDR1 LGHNA and CDR2 YNFKEQ. Trimming at V came to 1 base and at J to 5 bases, leaving 10 bases not matched to a gene. This CDR3 comprises 17 residues. For the CDR3, the DNA is TGTGCCAGCAGCCAAGGGTTTAGCGGGGAGACGAACAATGAGCAGTTCTTC. Its translation is CASSQGFSGETNNEQFF.

The chain couples TRBV6-6 to TRBJ1-4; D is ambiguous. The V gene's germline CDR1 is MNHNY and CDR2 SVGAGI (reference sequence). This CDR3 is 12 amino acids long. Between the trimmed V and J ends, which lost 7 bases and 10 bases, there was a span of 13 bases. CDR3 in amino acids: CASIGGVGKLFF. The CDR3 DNA follows: TGTGCCAGCATCGGCGGGGTGGGAAAACTGTTTTTT.

This clonotype has a count of ten or more. The V and J genes are TRBV27 and TRBJ2-5, with D perhaps TRBD2 (5 bases). Germline loops: CDR1 MNHEY, CDR2 SMNVEV (reference sequence). V was trimmed by 6 bases and J by 8 bases, leaving 16 bases between them. The CDR3 length is 13 residues. CDR3 bases: TGTGCCAGCAGCCCTCCGATCGGGAAAACCCAGTACTTC. This translates into CASSPPIGKTQYF.

At least ten counts were recorded for this clonotype. CDR3 residues: CASSQDYSTYEQYF. DNA of the CDR3: TGTGCCAGCAGCCAAGATTACAGCACCTACGAGCAGTACTTC. The V call is TRBV3-1, the J call TRBJ2-7; D unclear. This CDR3 is 14 amino acids long. Germline values: CDR1 LGHDT, CDR2 YNNKEL (reference sequence). V dropped 0 bases and J dropped 2 bases, with 8 bases sitting between them.

This clonotype appeared many times. This sequence joins TRBV4-2 and TRBJ1-1, with a possible D match to TRBD1 (6 bases). Trimming pared 2 bases from V and 7 bases from J, leaving 11 bases between. CDR3 length equals 13 residues. Germline CDR1 and CDR2: LGHNA and YNFKEQ. Written as DNA, the CDR3 is TGTGCCAGCAGCCAAACCGAAGGGGGTGAAGCTTTCTTT. It is translated as CASSQTEGGEAFF.

This clonotype has ten or more counts. This chain links TRBV4-1 with TRBJ1-4, with D perhaps matching TRBD1 (6 bases). The CDR3 has 16 amino acids. The germline CDR1 and CDR2 sequences are MGHRA and YSYEKL. Trimming left V 0 bases short and J 8 bases short, with 16 bases between. The CDR3 sequence is CASSQDAGASGEKLFF. The CDR3 region has the DNA TGCGCCAGCAGCCAAGATGCGGGGGCGAGCGGCGAAAAACTGTTTTTT.